Presented here are 6 T cell receptor beta chains from one specimen sequenced in a study of siplizumab effects on memory and regulatory T cells. Data came from immunoSEQ multiplex PCR; TCRdb stores just in-frame clones and leaves some out. The sample includes around 100,000 clones, about 94% of them seen just once. Sequenced sample: non-Treg CD4+ T cells sorted from blood. The receptors shown here come from a human donor in good health.

This sequence joins TRBV15 and TRBJ1-5; 9 positions match TRBD1. Germline trimming cut 1 base from V and 4 bases from J; bases unmatched to any gene: 8. Germline V CDR1 and CDR2: LNHNV, YYDKDF (reference sequence). CDR3 length equals 17 residues. CDR3 DNA sequence: TGTGCCACCAGCAGAGGGGGGTGGGGACAGGGAAATCAGCCCCAGCATTTT. Its translation: CATSRGGWGQGNQPQHF.

The rearrangement links TRBV15 to TRBJ1-5; no reliable D call. There are 12 residues in the CDR3. Trimming took 0 bases from V and 3 from J, leaving 0 bases between them. CDR1 LNHNV and CDR2 YYDKDF come from the germline V gene (reference sequence). The CDR3 DNA sequence: TGTGCCACCAGCAGAGACAATCAGCCCCAGCATTTT. Translated: CATSRDNQPQHF.

The chain couples TRBV6-1 to TRBJ2-1, with no clear D. Germline V gives CDR1 MNHNS, CDR2 SASEGT. This CDR3 comprises 13 residues. V was pared by 6 bases and J by 5 bases, with 11 bases between. The DNA of the CDR3 is TGTGCCAGCAGCCGTATGGTCCACAATGAGCAGTTCTTC. Translation: CASSRMVHNEQFF.

This chain connects TRBV5-4 to TRBJ2-1; the D gene could be TRBD1 or TRBD2 (6 bases each). This CDR3 comprises 15 residues. The germline gives CDR1 SGHNT, CDR2 YYREEE (reference sequence). With 3 bases removed from V and 4 bases from J, the gap between germline ends came to 14 bases. This chain's CDR3 is CASSSGGSFYNEQFF. CDR3 in DNA: TGTGCCAGCAGCTCCGGGGGCAGTTTTTACAATGAGCAGTTCTTC.

V and J are TRBV7-8 and TRBJ2-5, with D perhaps being TRBD1 or TRBD2 (5 bases each). CDR1 SGHVS and CDR2 FQNEAQ come from the germline V gene. V lost 5 bases to trimming and J lost 0 bases, with 10 bases between them. This CDR3 has 14 residues. CDR3 sequence (DNA): TGTGCCAGCAGCCCCCGGGACCACCAAGAGACCCAGTACTTC. Translating gives CASSPRDHQETQYF.

This sequence joins TRBV5-1 and TRBJ2-1; D unclear. Deletions cut 4 bases from V and 5 bases from J, with 7 bases between. From germline, CDR1 is SGHRS and CDR2 YFSETQ. The CDR3 runs to 12 residues. CDR3: CASSGVHNEQFF. In nucleotides, the CDR3 is TGCGCCAGCAGCGGGGTCCACAATGAGCAGTTCTTC.